Listed here are 18 T cell receptor beta chains from one sample, sequenced in a study of graft-versus-host responses after intestinal transplantation. No antigens are known for them. Measured with immunoSEQ multiplex PCR; TCRdb has only the in-frame clones, and not every one. This table has 130,000 to 150,000 clones, about 90% appearing once. The sequenced sample was unstimulated CD4+ T cells sorted from spleen or lymph node cells, obtained before intestinal transplant. Receptors originate from a human donor who received an intestinal transplant.

V and J are TRBV7-6 and TRBJ2-7; 10 positions match TRBD1. This CDR3 contains 15 residues. Per the germline V gene, CDR1 is SGHVS and CDR2 is FNYEAQ. The V segment lost 4 bases and the J segment 4 bases; nucleotides outside the gene matches: 7. The CDR3 DNA follows: TGTGCCAGCAGCTACCGACAGGGGGCGTTTTACGAGCAGTACTTC. Amino acids: CASSYRQGAFYEQYF.

This chain links TRBV27 with TRBJ2-1, with 10 bases identical to TRBD2. The CDR3 covers 13 residues. The V and J ends lost 5 bases and 10 bases, in that order; junction bases with no gene match: 5. Looked up from germline, CDR1 is MNHEY and CDR2 is SMNVEV (reference sequence). The CDR3 nucleotides are TGTGCCAGCAGTGCCCTGACTAGCGGGGAGCAGTTCTTC. Amino acids: CASSALTSGEQFF.

This sequence joins TRBV5-1 and TRBJ2-1; D perhaps matches TRBD2 (6 bases). Trimming removed 4 bases at V and 5 bases at J, with 22 bases between. This CDR3 spans 17 amino acids. Looked up from germline, CDR1 is SGHRS and CDR2 is YFSETQ. The CDR3 nucleotides read TGCGCCAGCAGCCGGAATACGGGACTCAGTACAAACAATGAGCAGTTCTTC. Translation: CASSRNTGLSTNNEQFF.

This rearrangement joins TRBV19 to TRBJ2-6; TRBD1 might be the D (5 bases). The V end was cut by 3 bases, the J end by 0 bases, with 9 bases between. The CDR3 sequence is 16 residues long. Germline-derived CDR1 and CDR2 are LNHDA and SQIVND (reference sequence). CDR3 sequence (DNA): TGTGCCAGTAGTATGGCAGGGAACTCTGGGGCCAACGTCCTGACTTTC. Translated, it gives CASSMAGNSGANVLTF.

The chain couples TRBV29-1 to TRBJ1-1, with D perhaps matching TRBD1 (6 bases). Trimming pared 4 bases from V and 5 bases from J, leaving 14 bases between. The CDR3 length is 13 residues. The germline gives CDR1 SQVTM, CDR2 ANQGSEA. Written as DNA, the CDR3 is TGCAGCGTTGCAGACAGGCCGGGGACTGAAGCTTTCTTT. Amino acid sequence: CSVADRPGTEAFF.

This chain uses TRBV28 with TRBJ1-1; D uncertain. The CDR3 runs to 13 residues. Trimming took 5 bases from V and 11 from J, leaving 18 bases between them. Germline CDR1 MDHEN, CDR2 SYDVKM. CDR3 coding DNA: TGTGCCAGCAGTCCTGGTGGGTCTATCGATGCTTTCTTT. It encodes CASSPGGSIDAFF.

CDR3 in amino acids: CASSDRAIGNTIYF. CDR3 sequence (DNA): TGTGCCAGCAGTGACAGGGCGATTGGAAACACCATATATTTT. The chain has TRBV6-1 and TRBJ1-3; TRBD1 is a possible D gene (5 bases). Per germline, CDR1 MNHNS and CDR2 SASEGT. The germline V and J ends were trimmed by 3 bases and 3 bases, with 9 bases remaining between them. The CDR3 totals 14 residues.

The V and J genes are TRBV15 and TRBJ2-3; 7 bases match TRBD2. This CDR3 comprises 18 residues. Germline V lookup: CDR1 LNHNV, CDR2 YYDKDF (reference sequence). The V gene end was trimmed by 0 bases and the J gene end by 0 bases; junction bases not matched to a gene: 9. The CDR3 loop is CATSRDRVAGGSTDTQYF. CDR3 nucleotide sequence: TGTGCCACCAGCAGAGATCGGGTAGCGGGCGGTAGCACAGATACGCAGTATTTT.

The chain has TRBV28 and TRBJ1-3; D gene uncertain. Germline loops: CDR1 MDHEN, CDR2 SYDVKM. Trimming left V 8 bases short and J 2 bases short, with 13 bases between. The CDR3 sequence is 14 residues long. The CDR3 here is CASGSPGTGNTIYF. The CDR3, as DNA: TGTGCCAGCGGCTCCCCGGGGACTGGAAACACCATATATTTT. Full variable domain (outside the CDR3, taken from reference TRBV28 and TRBJ1-3): DVKVTQSSRYLVKRTGEKVFLECVQDMDHENMFWYRQDPGLGLRLIYFSYDVKMKEKGDIPEGYSVSREKKERFSLILESASTNQTSMYLCASGSPGTGNTIYFGEGSWLTVV.

This clone was seen only once. The chain employs TRBV7-9 and TRBJ2-7; the D gene could be TRBD1 or TRBD2 (5 bases each). CDR1 is SEHNR, CDR2 FQNEAQ, per germline (reference sequence). Between the trimmed V and J ends, which lost 5 bases and 4 bases, there was a span of 9 bases. This CDR3 has 12 amino acids. In DNA form, the CDR3 reads TGTGCCAGCAGCCCGGGACGGTACGAGCAGTACTTC. Protein: CASSPGRYEQYF.

The chain recombines TRBV29-1 with TRBJ1-1; maybe TRBD1 (5 bases). The CDR3 has 13 residues. Trimming cost V 7 bases and J 4 bases, with 16 bases left between them. Germline V gene data show CDR1 as SQVTM and CDR2 as ANQGSEA. Written as DNA, the CDR3 is TGCAGCGCTCCCCTGCAGGGCCTCACTGAAGCTTTCTTT. Translating it yields CSAPLQGLTEAFF.

The chain uses TRBV28 and TRBJ2-3; a possible D gene is TRBD2 (7 bases). Germline assignment: CDR1 MDHEN and CDR2 SYDVKM. Trimming removed 4 bases from V and 4 bases from J, with 9 bases in between. This CDR3 contains 13 residues. CDR3 sequence: CASSWEGADTQYF. In DNA, the CDR3 is TGTGCCAGCAGTTGGGAGGGGGCAGATACGCAGTATTTT.

The J gene is TRBJ2-7, the V gene TRBV4-1; perhaps TRBD2 as D (6 bases). CDR3 length: 17 amino acids. V was trimmed by 0 bases and J by 0 bases, leaving 15 bases between them. Germline CDR1 and CDR2: MGHRA and YSYEKL. The CDR3 DNA reads as TGCGCCAGCAGCCAAGACCTACGCGGGATTTACTCCTACGAGCAGTACTTC. It specifies CASSQDLRGIYSYEQYF.

The chain links TRBV28 to TRBJ2-2; 8 positions agree with TRBD1. In germline, CDR1 is MDHEN, CDR2 SYDVKM. The CDR3 runs 16 residues. V lost 1 base to trimming and J lost 3 bases; unmatched junction nucleotides: 4. The CDR3 is CASSLLGQEDTGELFF. The CDR3 DNA sequence: TGTGCCAGCAGTTTATTGGGACAGGAGGACACCGGGGAGCTGTTTTTT.

This rearrangement joins TRBV25-1 to TRBJ1-1; D unresolved. Trimming pared 1 base from V and 4 bases from J, leaving 10 bases between. CDR1 and CDR2 from the germline V gene are MGHDK and SYGVNS. The CDR3 length is 14 residues. The CDR3 sequence is CASSELGSVTEAFF. CDR3 DNA sequence: TGTGCCAGCAGTGAATTAGGTAGCGTCACTGAAGCTTTCTTT.

J is TRBJ2-5 and V is TRBV7-2, with TRBD1 identical over 7 bases. V was clipped by 5 bases and J by 4 bases; unmatched bases: 7. CDR3 size: 14 residues. Germline loops: CDR1 SGHTA, CDR2 FQGNSA. As DNA, the CDR3 is TGTGCCAGCAGCCCGACAGGGTTCAGAGAGACCCAGTACTTC. Its protein is CASSPTGFRETQYF.

The chain has TRBV6-6 and TRBJ2-1; possibly TRBD2 for D (5 bases). CDR3 length equals 14 residues. CDR1 MNHNY and CDR2 SVGAGI come from the germline V gene (reference sequence). The germline V and J ends were trimmed by 6 bases and 7 bases, with 16 bases remaining between them. Here the CDR3 reads CASSPRRSRNEQFF. CDR3 sequence (DNA): TGTGCCAGCAGCCCTAGGAGGTCCAGGAATGAGCAGTTCTTC.

This chain links TRBV28 with TRBJ2-1; TRBD2 might be the D (5 bases). V gave up 5 bases and J gave up 9 bases, with 14 bases separating them. The CDR3 is 13 amino acids. Germline V gene data show CDR1 as MDHEN and CDR2 as SYDVKM. This CDR3 reads CASSLRTWSEQFF. As DNA, the CDR3 is TGTGCCAGCAGTCTCCGGACTTGGAGTGAGCAGTTCTTC. Drawing the rest from reference TRBV28 and TRBJ2-1, the complete variable domain is DVKVTQSSRYLVKRTGEKVFLECVQDMDHENMFWYRQDPGLGLRLIYFSYDVKMKEKGDIPEGYSVSREKKERFSLILESASTNQTSMYLCASSLRTWSEQFFGPGTRLTVL.